This T cell receptor (beta chain) was captured in a study of early T cells in non-severe SARS-CoV-2 infection. Across the whole study: It was bulk RNA from unsorted whole blood that was sequenced, and the chains were unpaired.

The table lists this clonotype with many counts. What it binds is not known. Individual cDNA molecules were tagged with unique molecular identifiers. From the 5' RACE reads, TCRdb called clonotypes with MiXCR, one entry per CDR3 protein. The data contain 75,000 to 100,000 distinct CDR3 sequences, approximately 15% of them singletons. Looked up from germline, CDR1 is KGHSH and CDR2 is LQKENI. The ends lost 4 bases at V and 1 base at J; junction bases unmatched: 6. The CDR3 runs 15 residues. Study conclusions and caveats: Database matching using VDJdb favored anti-spike CD8 responses, with private and CD4 specificities left missing.

The receptor was derived from an adult who was a healthcare worker with PCR-confirmed SARS-CoV-2 infection or an uninfected control (not recorded which). V usage is TRBV18 and J usage is TRBJ1-1, with 7 nucleotides matching TRBD1. Sequencing was performed on whole blood. Here the CDR3 reads CASSRQGDRNTEAFF. CDR3 bases: TGTGCCAGCTCACGCCAGGGGGACCGGAACACTGAAGCTTTCTTT.